Listed below are T cell receptor beta chains from one sample, sequenced in a study of T cell repertoires in cytomegalovirus infection. TCRdb independently ran MiXCR on the reads; one entry per CDR3 protein. This repertoire shows 200,000 to 300,000 distinct CDR3 sequences, over 9% found once; its top ten account for 1.5% to 2%. The source material was PBMCs. The receptors shown here come from a human donor in good health (CMV status not recorded). Some clones in this sample may be carry-over from other donors' samples. CDR3s include the opening cysteine and the closing phenylalanine or tryptophan. Fields, in order: V gene, J gene, clone size, D gene, CDR3 protein, CDR3 DNA. A D gene is named only where the DNA matches it firmly. Size is stated for part of the rows, as once, few or many counts, or as a class when the clone is expanded.

TRBV11-3	TRBJ2-5	few	TRBD2	CASSSTTSGSRKTQYF	TGTGCCAGCAGCTCAACGACTAGCGGGAGTAGGAAGACCCAGTACTTC
TRBV5-1	TRBJ2-5	many	NA	CASSLGRPEETQYF	TGCGCCAGCAGCTTGGGGCGCCCGGAAGAGACCCAGTACTTC
TRBV7-2	TRBJ2-5	many	NA	CASSPHGEVQETQYF	TGTGCCAGCAGCCCCCACGGGGAGGTACAAGAGACCCAGTACTTC
TRBV6-6	TRBJ1-6	many	NA	CASSLGHQGNSPLHF	TGTGCCAGCAGTCTGGGGCATCAAGGGAATTCACCCCTCCACTTT
TRBV6-2/TRBV6-3	TRBJ2-3	NA	NA	CASSARLVSRDTQYF	TGTGCCAGCAGTGCCCGACTAGTCTCGAGAGATACGCAGTATTTT
TRBV20-1	TRBJ2-5	NA	TRBD2	CSATQLAGVQETQYF	TGCAGTGCAACACAACTAGCGGGGGTCCAAGAGACCCAGTACTTC
TRBV28	TRBJ1-2	many	NA	CASSSSGAAYYGYTF	TGTGCCAGCAGTTCTTCAGGGGCCGCCTACTATGGCTACACCTTC
TRBV6-1	TRBJ1-6	many	NA	CASSDRSNSPLHF	TGTGCCAGCAGTGACAGAAGTAATTCACCCCTCCACTTT
TRBV18	TRBJ1-5	few	TRBD1	CASSPGTGVDNQPQHF	TGTGCCAGCTCACCAGGTACAGGGGTCGACAATCAGCCCCAGCATTTT
TRBV20-1	TRBJ2-1	many	TRBD2	CSARLAGANEQFF	TGCAGTGCTAGACTAGCGGGAGCAAATGAGCAGTTCTTC
TRBV27	TRBJ2-5	few	NA	CASSAPGDIRVF	TGTGCCAGCAGTGCCCCAGGGGACATACGTGTCTTC
TRBV10-3	TRBJ1-2	many	TRBD1	CAITSPGTGGGYTF	TGTGCCATCACCTCCCCTGGGACAGGGGGTGGCTACACCTTC
TRBV7-2	TRBJ1-2	many	NA	CASSSQGLRRGYTF	TGTGCCAGCAGCTCGCAGGGTTTAAGGCGTGGCTACACCTTC
TRBV29-1	TRBJ2-5	NA	NA	CSVALETQYF	TGCAGCGTGGCCTTAGAGACCCAGTACTTC
TRBV18	TRBJ2-7	few	NA	CASSPPRLPGRLSYEQYF	TGTGCCAGCTCACCGCCAAGGCTCCCGGGACGGCTTTCCTACGAGCAGTACTTC
TRBV27	TRBJ2-7	NA	TRBD1	CASSRAGTGEPYEQYF	TGTGCCAGCAGTCGCGCCGGGACAGGGGAACCCTACGAGCAGTACTTC
TRBV7-2	TRBJ2-2	many	NA	CASSFLGPGELFF	TGTGCCAGCAGCTTCTTGGGCCCCGGGGAGCTGTTTTTT
TRBV29-1	TRBJ1-1	many	TRBD1	CSVAQGAGTEAFF	TGCAGCGTAGCACAGGGGGCCGGCACTGAAGCTTTCTTT
TRBV2	TRBJ1-2	NA	NA	CASSGGGGLKNYGYTF	TGTGCCAGCAGTGGGGGGGGGGGGCTTAAGAACTATGGCTACACCTTC
TRBV19	TRBJ2-1	NA	NA	CASSPTGSYNEQFF	TGTGCCAGTAGCCCTACGGGCTCCTACAATGAGCAGTTCTTC
TRBV20-1	TRBJ2-3	few	NA	CSASKGSFTDTQYF	TGCAGTGCTAGCAAAGGGTCCTTCACAGATACGCAGTATTTT
TRBV7-2	TRBJ2-7	many	TRBD2	CASTMGGGYEQYF	TGTGCCAGCACCATGGGGGGGGGGTACGAGCAGTACTTC
TRBV7-3	TRBJ2-1	many	NA	CASSSQGRGEQFF	TGTGCCAGCAGCTCCCAGGGGAGGGGTGAGCAGTTCTTC
TRBV7-2	TRBJ1-6	many	NA	CASSLESIYNSPLHF	TGTGCCAGCAGCTTGGAATCAATCTATAATTCACCCCTCCACTTT
TRBV10-3	TRBJ2-5	once	NA	CAIGPGETQYF	TGTGCCATCGGGCCGGGGGAGACCCAGTACTTC
TRBV11-3	TRBJ2-1	NA	TRBD2	CASSPRAGGLLYNEQFF	TGTGCCAGCAGCCCTAGAGCGGGAGGGTTACTCTACAATGAGCAGTTCTTC
TRBV6-2/TRBV6-3	TRBJ1-5	NA	NA	CASSYWSLLADQPQHF	TGTGCCAGCAGTTATTGGTCACTCCTCGCCGATCAGCCCCAGCATTTT
TRBV7-2	TRBJ1-3	many	NA	CASSLQPLGSGNTIYF	TGTGCCAGCAGCTTACAACCCCTAGGCTCTGGAAACACCATATATTTT
TRBV9	TRBJ2-1	few	NA	CASSGGRGGGRSYNEQFF	TGTGCCAGCAGCGGGGGGCGGGGAGGGGGACGCTCCTACAATGAGCAGTTCTTC
TRBV19	TRBJ1-2	few	NA	CASSIVAGEVGYTF	TGTGCCAGTAGTATAGTGGCAGGGGAAGTTGGCTACACCTTC
TRBV7-2	TRBJ2-2	many	NA	CASSLGGLYTGELFF	TGTGCCAGCAGCTTAGGGGGACTTTACACCGGGGAGCTGTTTTTT
TRBV20-1	TRBJ2-4	few	NA	CSAGEGSKNIQYF	TGCAGTGCTGGCGAGGGTTCCAAAAACATTCAGTACTTC
TRBV5-5	TRBJ2-3	many	NA	CASSLISTDTQYF	TGTGCCAGCAGCTTGATTAGCACAGATACGCAGTATTTT
TRBV14	TRBJ2-7	few	NA	CASSQRLGSYEQYF	TGTGCCAGCAGCCAGAGGCTAGGCTCCTACGAGCAGTACTTC
TRBV7-2	TRBJ1-2	many	NA	CASSLNRGPNYGYTF	TGTGCCAGCAGCTTGAACCGGGGGCCTAACTATGGCTACACCTTC
TRBV5-1	TRBJ2-7	few	NA	CASSLGARGEQYF	TGCGCCAGCAGCTTGGGGGCCCGGGGCGAGCAGTACTTC
TRBV3-1	TRBJ1-2	NA	NA	CASSHKGLDIYGYTF	TGTGCCAGCAGCCACAAAGGGCTCGACATCTATGGCTACACCTTC
TRBV20-1	TRBJ2-3	NA	TRBD1	CSAMRQGQGTDTQYF	TGCAGTGCTATGAGACAGGGGCAGGGCACAGATACGCAGTATTTT
TRBV7-9	TRBJ2-3	many	NA	CASSRYTSPSFSTDTQYF	TGTGCCAGCAGCCGCTACACCAGTCCATCCTTTAGCACAGATACGCAGTATTTT
TRBV6-2/TRBV6-3	TRBJ2-1	NA	TRBD2	CASSYSGLAGLHEQFF	TGTGCCAGCAGTTACTCGGGGTTAGCGGGACTACACGAGCAGTTCTTC
TRBV19	TRBJ1-4	NA	TRBD1	CASSNTGGNEKLFF	TGTGCCAGTAGCAACACAGGGGGGAATGAAAAACTGTTTTTT
TRBV5-1	TRBJ2-7	NA	NA	CASSLGGLEREQYF	TGCGCCAGCAGCTTGGGAGGGTTGGAGAGGGAGCAGTACTTC
TRBV7-3	TRBJ2-6	few	NA	CASSFPGDPSPKGANVLTF	TGTGCCAGCAGTTTCCCGGGGGACCCTTCCCCGAAGGGGGCCAACGTCCTGACTTTC
TRBV28	TRBJ1-1	many	NA	CASSLTTGKGVGVGTEAFF	TGTGCCAGCAGTTTAACCACAGGGAAAGGAGTGGGAGTCGGCACTGAAGCTTTCTTT
TRBV15	TRBJ1-2	NA	NA	CATRQGVNYGYTF	TGTGCCACTCGCCAGGGCGTAAACTATGGCTACACCTTC
TRBV7-2	TRBJ2-5	many	TRBD2	CASSFSGSPETQYF	TGTGCCAGCAGCTTCAGCGGGAGCCCAGAGACCCAGTACTTC
TRBV12-5	TRBJ1-1	NA	TRBD1	CASGPRDRAISTEAFF	TGTGCTAGTGGGCCTCGGGACAGGGCGATTAGCACTGAAGCTTTCTTT
TRBV12-5	TRBJ1-2	many	NA	CASVSRGGGYGYTF	TGTGCTAGTGTCTCCAGGGGAGGAGGCTATGGCTACACCTTC
TRBV18	TRBJ1-2	NA	NA	CASSSGVKNYGYTF	TGTGCCAGCTCAAGCGGGGTTAAGAACTATGGCTACACCTTC
TRBV20-1	TRBJ2-2	NA	NA	CSAMSVNTGELFF	TGCAGTGCTATGAGTGTTAACACCGGGGAGCTGTTTTTT
TRBV20-1	TRBJ2-7	NA	NA	CSARALGRAVYEQYF	TGCAGTGCTAGAGCCCTCGGCCGGGCGGTCTACGAGCAGTACTTC
TRBV7-2	TRBJ1-2	few	NA	CASSFLTEAPYGYTF	TGTGCCAGCAGCTTTTTGACAGAGGCCCCCTATGGCTACACCTTC
TRBV29-1	TRBJ1-2	few	NA	CSVGTPGTYGYTF	TGCAGCGTTGGCACCCCGGGAACCTATGGCTACACCTTC
TRBV28	TRBJ1-4	few	NA	CASSSQTATNEKLFF	TGTGCCAGCAGTAGTCAGACAGCAACTAATGAAAAACTGTTTTTT
TRBV14	TRBJ2-4	NA	NA	CASSASLGPMGNIQYF	TGTGCCAGCAGCGCGAGTTTGGGGCCCATGGGAAACATTCAGTACTTC
TRBV6-5	TRBJ1-1	many	NA	CASSYSGLPNTEAFF	TGTGCCAGCAGTTACTCGGGACTCCCGAACACTGAAGCTTTCTTT
TRBV7-2	TRBJ2-1	many	NA	CASSRPAGLSYNEQFF	TGTGCCAGCAGCCGACCGGCGGGACTCTCCTACAATGAGCAGTTCTTC
TRBV6-2/TRBV6-3	TRBJ1-6	many	NA	CASSYGGGRPLHF	TGTGCCAGCAGTTACGGTGGGGGCCGCCCCCTCCACTTT